This T cell receptor (beta chain) was captured by sequencing in a study of Ad26.COV2.S vaccination and SARS-CoV-2 variants. About the study: Recipients of Ad26.COV2.S got it intramuscularly, once or twice 56 days apart.

As regards this clone: Its antigen is unknown.

Regarding the study as a whole: With respect to non-spike TCR breadth, vaccine and placebo recipients were similar.

The method was immunoSEQ multiplex PCR; TCRdb's version includes in-frame clones alone and lacks a portion of them. The table shows a few hundred thousand clones, with roughly 90% occurring only once. In germline, CDR1 is LNHDA, CDR2 SQIVND (reference sequence). The CDR3 has 15 residues. V lost 7 bases and J lost 7, with 23 bases in between. The treatment denotes: 19 received Ad26.COV2.S at low or high dose, single or two shots; about 5 received placebo; per-sample allocation not given. The investigators took samples on day 63 after the first vaccine or placebo injection. J is TRBJ2-7 and V is TRBV19; D not certain. This TCR was sampled from a person between 18 and 65 years old who received the Ad26.COV2.S COVID-19 vaccine or a placebo. The sample in question was peripheral blood, obtained in a trial of Ad26.COV2.S vaccine versus placebo. The CDR3 DNA reads as TGTGCCAGTACCCCCCTCCACGGCGGCAATCGGGAGCAGTACTTC. This encodes CASTPLHGGNREQYF.